This entry describes one T cell receptor (beta chain). The repertoire was sequenced with immunoSEQ multiplex PCR; TCRdb's copy has only in-frame clones and lacks some. The sample lists 95,000 to 150,000 clones; about 82% were seen once. This specimen belongs to a study of PD-L1 blockade in urothelial cancer. Across the study: Treatment start was followed by blood analysis at 3 weeks (second dose) and again at 6 weeks.

Time point indicated: peripheral blood 6 weeks after treatment start. Patient disease was locally advanced or metastatic urothelial carcinoma. Each patient gave between 1 and 8 samples, pretreatment and on-treatment. The CDR3 consists of 15 residues. The junction had 14 bases not matched to a gene; V was cut back by 7 bases and J by 8 bases. Germline CDR1 reads MDHEN; CDR2 reads SYDVKM. The receptor's source is a man aged 50 to 60 with urothelial cancer. Source: PBMCs, taken around atezolizumab (anti-PD-L1) treatment. V usage is TRBV28 and J usage is TRBJ1-5; TRBD1 matches at 7 bases. The CDR3 coding sequence is TGTGCCAGCACCTCCGGGACAGCCTTCGTAAAGCCCCAGCATTTT. Protein sequence: CASTSGTAFVKPQHF.